The next 4 T cell receptor beta chains were all read from a single sample in a study of T cell repertoires in cytomegalovirus infection. TCRdb recomputed calls from the reads with MiXCR, one row per CDR3 protein. The sample contains about 490,000 distinct CDR3 sequences, approximately 16% of which appear only once. Sequences were obtained from CD8+ T cells from PBMCs. Receptor source: a human donor in good health (CMV status not recorded). Some clones in this sample may be carry-over from other donors' samples.

In its sample, this clonotype was seen many times. CDR3 nucleotide sequence: TGTGCCAGCAGCTTAGTAGGGACCGAAATACAAGAGACCCAGTACTTC. Translation gives CASSLVGTEIQETQYF. The genes are TRBV11-2 and TRBJ2-5; possibly TRBD1 or TRBD2 for D (5 bases each). This CDR3 is 16 amino acids long. V was pared by 1 base and J by 2 bases, with 14 bases between. Germline V gives CDR1 SGHAT, CDR2 FQNNGV.

The chain links TRBV4-1 to TRBJ2-7, with D possibly being TRBD1 (5 bases). Trimming pared 3 bases from V and 0 bases from J, leaving 12 bases between. The CDR3 loop spans 15 amino acids. In germline, CDR1 is MGHRA, CDR2 YSYEKL. The DNA for the CDR3 is TGCGCCAGCAGCCATAGGTCAGGGTCCTCCTACGAGCAGTACTTC. Protein sequence: CASSHRSGSSYEQYF.

The rearrangement joins TRBV27 to TRBJ1-1; D unclear. Germline V gene data show CDR1 as MNHEY and CDR2 as SMNVEV (reference sequence). The length of the CDR3 is 13 residues. Trimming shortened V by 0 bases and J by 11 bases, and 13 bases separated the two germline ends. CDR3 residues: CASSLSPREVAFF. Written as DNA, the CDR3 is TGTGCCAGCAGTTTATCCCCCCGCGAAGTGGCTTTCTTT.

This clonotype was detected a few times. V usage is TRBV7-9 and J usage is TRBJ2-3; 9 nucleotides line up with TRBD2. Per the germline V gene, CDR1 is SEHNR and CDR2 is FQNEAQ (reference sequence). The ends lost 5 bases at V and 4 bases at J; junction bases unmatched: 13. This CDR3 has 17 amino acids. The CDR3 protein is CASSLLDGGGAADTQYF. CDR3 in DNA: TGTGCCAGCAGCCTCCTAGACGGCGGGGGGGCCGCAGATACGCAGTATTTT.